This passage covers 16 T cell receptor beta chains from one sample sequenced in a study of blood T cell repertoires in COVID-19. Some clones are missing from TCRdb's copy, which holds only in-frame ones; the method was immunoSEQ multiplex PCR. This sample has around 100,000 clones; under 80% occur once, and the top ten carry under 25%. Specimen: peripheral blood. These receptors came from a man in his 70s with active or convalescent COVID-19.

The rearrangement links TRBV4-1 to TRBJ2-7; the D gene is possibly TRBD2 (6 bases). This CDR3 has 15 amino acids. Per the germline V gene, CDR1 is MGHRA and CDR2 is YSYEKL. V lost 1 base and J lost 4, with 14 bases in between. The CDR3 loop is CASSQGTTRLYEQYF. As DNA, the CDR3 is TGCGCCAGCAGCCAAGGGACTACCCGCCTTTACGAGCAGTACTTC.

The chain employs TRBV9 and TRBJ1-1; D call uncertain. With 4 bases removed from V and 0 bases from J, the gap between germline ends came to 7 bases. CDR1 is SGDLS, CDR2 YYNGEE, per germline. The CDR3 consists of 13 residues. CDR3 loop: CASSPSMNTEAFF. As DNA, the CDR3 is TGTGCCAGCAGCCCGAGCATGAACACTGAAGCTTTCTTT. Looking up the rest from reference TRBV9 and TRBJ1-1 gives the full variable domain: DSGVTQTPKHLITATGQRVTLRCSPRSGDLSVYWYQQSLDQGLQFLIQYYNGEERAKGNILERFSAQQFPDLHSELNLSSLELGDSALYFCASSPSMNTEAFFGQGTRLTVV.

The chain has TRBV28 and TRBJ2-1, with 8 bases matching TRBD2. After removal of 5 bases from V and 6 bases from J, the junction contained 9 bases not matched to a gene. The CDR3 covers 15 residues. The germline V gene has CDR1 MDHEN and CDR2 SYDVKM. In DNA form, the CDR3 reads TGTGCCAGCAGTGAGCAATATACTAGCGGCAATGAGCAGTTCTTC. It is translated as CASSEQYTSGNEQFF. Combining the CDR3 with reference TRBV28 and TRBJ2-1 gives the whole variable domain DVKVTQSSRYLVKRTGEKVFLECVQDMDHENMFWYRQDPGLGLRLIYFSYDVKMKEKGDIPEGYSVSREKKERFSLILESASTNQTSMYLCASSEQYTSGNEQFFGPGTRLTVL.

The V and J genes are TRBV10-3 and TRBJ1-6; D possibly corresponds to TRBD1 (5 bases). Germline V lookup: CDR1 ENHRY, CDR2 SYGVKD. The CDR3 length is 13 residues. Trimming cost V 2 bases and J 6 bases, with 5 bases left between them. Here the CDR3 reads CAISEGANSPLHF. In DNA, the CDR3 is TGTGCCATCAGTGAGGGGGCTAATTCACCCCTCCACTTT.

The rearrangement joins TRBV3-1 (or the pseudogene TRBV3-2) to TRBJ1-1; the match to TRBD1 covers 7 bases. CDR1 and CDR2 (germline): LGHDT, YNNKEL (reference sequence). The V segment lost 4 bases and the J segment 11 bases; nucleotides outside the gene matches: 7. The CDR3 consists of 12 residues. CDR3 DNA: TGTGCCAGCAGCCTTCGACAGGGTCAGGCTTTCTTT. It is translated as CASSLRQGQAFF.

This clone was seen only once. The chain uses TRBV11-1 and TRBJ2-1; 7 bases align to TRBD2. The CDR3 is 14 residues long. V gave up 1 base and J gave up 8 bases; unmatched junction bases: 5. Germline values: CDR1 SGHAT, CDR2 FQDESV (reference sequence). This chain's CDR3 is CASSLGAGAYEQFF. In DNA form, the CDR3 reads TGTGCCAGCAGCTTAGGGGCGGGAGCCTATGAGCAGTTCTTC.

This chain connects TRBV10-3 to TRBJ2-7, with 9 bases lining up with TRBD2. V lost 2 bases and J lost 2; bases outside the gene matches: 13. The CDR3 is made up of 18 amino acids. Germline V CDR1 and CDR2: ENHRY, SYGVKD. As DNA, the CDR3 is TGTGCCATCAGTGAGACCTTAACGGGGACTAGCTACCCCTACGAGCAGTACTTC. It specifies CAISETLTGTSYPYEQYF.

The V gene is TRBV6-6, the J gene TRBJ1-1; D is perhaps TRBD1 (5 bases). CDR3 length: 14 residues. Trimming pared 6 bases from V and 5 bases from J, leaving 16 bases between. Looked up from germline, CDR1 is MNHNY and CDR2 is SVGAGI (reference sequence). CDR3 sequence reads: CASSRGWGGTEAFF. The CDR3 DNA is TGTGCCAGCAGCCGAGGGTGGGGGGGAACTGAAGCTTTCTTT.

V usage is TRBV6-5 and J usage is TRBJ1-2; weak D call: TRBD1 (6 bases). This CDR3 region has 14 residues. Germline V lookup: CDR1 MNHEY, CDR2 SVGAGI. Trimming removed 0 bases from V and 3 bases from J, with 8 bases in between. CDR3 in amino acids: CASSYSTGYYGYTF. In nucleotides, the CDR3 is TGTGCCAGCAGTTACTCTACAGGGTACTATGGCTACACCTTC.

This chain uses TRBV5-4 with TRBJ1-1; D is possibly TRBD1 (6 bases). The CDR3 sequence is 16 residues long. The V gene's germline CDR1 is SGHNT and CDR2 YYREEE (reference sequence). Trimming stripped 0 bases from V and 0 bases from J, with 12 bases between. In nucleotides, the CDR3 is TGTGCCAGCAGCTTGGCAGGGGCTAGCATGAACACTGAAGCTTTCTTT. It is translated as CASSLAGASMNTEAFF.

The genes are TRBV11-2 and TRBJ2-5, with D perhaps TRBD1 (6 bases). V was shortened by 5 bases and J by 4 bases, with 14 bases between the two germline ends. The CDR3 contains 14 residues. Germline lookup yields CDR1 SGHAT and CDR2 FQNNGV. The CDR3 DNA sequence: TGTGCCAGCAGCACCAGGGCAGGGGTAGAGACCCAGTACTTC. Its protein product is CASSTRAGVETQYF.

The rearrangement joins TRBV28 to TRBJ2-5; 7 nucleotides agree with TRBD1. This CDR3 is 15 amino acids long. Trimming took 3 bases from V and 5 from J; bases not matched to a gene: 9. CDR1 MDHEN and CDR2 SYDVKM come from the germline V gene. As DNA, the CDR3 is TGTGCCAGCAGTTTGACAGGGAAGTCCAGTGAGACCCAGTACTTC. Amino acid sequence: CASSLTGKSSETQYF.

The DNA for the CDR3 is TGTGCCAGCAGCTTAGTACAGGCCCCCACAGATACGCAGTATTTT. Residues: CASSLVQAPTDTQYF. The chain recombines TRBV7-9 with TRBJ2-3; a possible D gene is TRBD1 (5 bases). Per germline, CDR1 SEHNR and CDR2 FQNEAQ (reference sequence). V gave up 1 base and J gave up 2 bases, with 10 bases separating them. CDR3 length equals 15 residues.

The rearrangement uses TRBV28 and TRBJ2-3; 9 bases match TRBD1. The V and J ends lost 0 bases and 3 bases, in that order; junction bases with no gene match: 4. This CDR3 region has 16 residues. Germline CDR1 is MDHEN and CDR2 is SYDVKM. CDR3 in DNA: TGTGCCAGCAGTTTATGGTGGACAGGGGAGACAGATACGCAGTATTTT. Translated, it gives CASSLWWTGETDTQYF.

The CDR3 region is CASSEPSTGRVAFF. CDR3 bases: TGTGCCAGCAGCGAGCCATCAACAGGGAGGGTCGCTTTCTTT. The V call is TRBV9, the J call TRBJ1-1; perhaps TRBD1 as D (6 bases). Trimming took off 3 bases at V and 11 bases at J, with 20 bases between the two ends. CDR3 length: 14 amino acids. Germline CDR1 reads SGDLS; CDR2 reads YYNGEE. The full variable domain, rest sourced from reference TRBV9 and TRBJ1-1, is DSGVTQTPKHLITATGQRVTLRCSPRSGDLSVYWYQQSLDQGLQFLIQYYNGEERAKGNILERFSAQQFPDLHSELNLSSLELGDSALYFCASSEPSTGRVAFFGQGTRLTVV.

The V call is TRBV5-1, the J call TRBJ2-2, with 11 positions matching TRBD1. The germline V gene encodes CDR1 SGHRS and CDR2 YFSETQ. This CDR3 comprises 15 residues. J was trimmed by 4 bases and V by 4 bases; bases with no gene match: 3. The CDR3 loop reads CASSGTGGGTGELFF. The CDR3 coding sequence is TGCGCCAGCAGCGGGACAGGGGGAGGCACCGGGGAGCTGTTTTTT.